What follows are 10 T cell receptor beta chains derived from one specimen sequenced in a study of cytomegalovirus exposure and HLA in healthy donors. This PCR relied on a set of 60 Vbeta primers and 13 Jbeta primers. The protocol was immunoSEQ multiplex PCR, while the TCRdb copy is restricted to in-frame clones and leaves out a portion. Of 63,000 or so clones listed, approximately 71% are singletons. Sequenced sample: PBMCs. All receptors derive from a man aged 50 or older in good health and CMV-seronegative.

J is TRBJ2-3 and V is TRBV27, with 8 bases matching TRBD2. The CDR3 is 15 residues long. The V gene end was trimmed by 3 bases and the J gene end by 4 bases; junction bases not matched to a gene: 6. Per germline, CDR1 MNHEY and CDR2 SMNVEV (reference sequence). CDR3 nucleotide sequence: TGTGCCAGCAGTTTTGGGACTAGTTTGGCAGATACGCAGTATTTT. It translates to CASSFGTSLADTQYF.

CDR3 sequence reads: CASSVGPGGTPNTGELFF. In DNA form, the CDR3 reads TGTGCCAGCAGCGTAGGCCCGGGGGGGACACCGAACACCGGGGAGCTGTTTTTT. The chain joins TRBV9 to TRBJ2-2; TRBD2 matches 8 bases. CDR1 and CDR2 (germline): SGDLS, YYNGEE. The V and J ends lost 0 bases and 0 bases, in that order; junction bases with no gene match: 7. The CDR3 covers 18 residues. The full variable domain, with the rest looked up from reference TRBV9 and TRBJ2-2, is DSGVTQTPKHLITATGQRVTLRCSPRSGDLSVYWYQQSLDQGLQFLIQYYNGEERAKGNILERFSAQQFPDLHSELNLSSLELGDSALYFCASSVGPGGTPNTGELFFGEGSRLTVL.

This clone was detected only a few times. This chain joins TRBV6-6 and TRBJ2-7, with D possibly TRBD1 on 5 matching bases. The germline V gene has CDR1 MNHNY and CDR2 SVGAGI (reference sequence). The CDR3 extends over 14 amino acids. V lost 0 bases and J 9 bases, leaving 15 bases between the germline ends. For the CDR3, the DNA is TGTGCCAGCAGTTACTCCGGAGACCTGGGGCGGCAGTACTTC. The encoded protein is CASSYSGDLGRQYF.

The chain recombines TRBV12-5 with TRBJ2-3; the match to TRBD1 covers 11 bases. Germline CDR1 is LGHNT and CDR2 is FRNRAP. V lost 6 bases, J lost 6 bases, and 5 bases stayed unmatched. CDR3 size: 14 residues. The CDR3 sequence is CASGGDRGSDTQYF. CDR3 sequence (DNA): TGTGCTAGTGGGGGGGACAGGGGGTCCGATACGCAGTATTTT.

V gene TRBV29-1 combines with J gene TRBJ2-1, with 11 positions matching TRBD2. Trimming at V came to 6 bases and at J to 0 bases, leaving 7 bases not matched to a gene. Looked up from germline, CDR1 is SQVTM and CDR2 is ANQGSEA. CDR3 length equals 16 residues. In DNA, the CDR3 is TGCAGCGTCATAGCGGGGGGGCACGGCTCCTACAATGAGCAGTTCTTC. This gives the protein CSVIAGGHGSYNEQFF.

The chain recombines TRBV28 with TRBJ2-3; TRBD1 matches at 8 bases. The CDR3 spans 16 residues. The V segment lost 2 bases and the J segment 4 bases; nucleotides outside the gene matches: 8. CDR1 is MDHEN and CDR2 is SYDVKM in the germline V gene. CDR3 coding DNA: TGTGCCAGCAGTTTAGGAGGACAGGGATATGCAGATACGCAGTATTTT. Amino acid sequence: CASSLGGQGYADTQYF.

This clone has more than one count but fewer than ten. The rearrangement joins TRBV6-1 to TRBJ1-1; 9 positions match TRBD1. V lost 3 bases to trimming and J lost 4 bases; unmatched junction nucleotides: 18. Per the germline V gene, CDR1 is MNHNS and CDR2 is SASEGT. This CDR3 is built from 19 residues. The CDR3 coding sequence is TGTGCCAGCAGTGACCCGGGACAGGGTGGGTTAGGGGGGTTCACTGAAGCTTTCTTT. Translating gives CASSDPGQGGLGGFTEAFF.

This clone has more than one count but fewer than ten. The J gene is TRBJ2-7, the V gene TRBV19; D is unclear. The length of the CDR3 is 15 residues. The germline V gene encodes CDR1 LNHDA and CDR2 SQIVND (reference sequence). The ends were cut back, 3 bases at V and 3 bases at J, with 15 bases in the middle. CDR3 in DNA: TGTGCCAGTAGTATTGGTTCGGGTCTCCACTACGAGCAGTACTTC. Translated: CASSIGSGLHYEQYF.

This clone was counted between two and nine times. The chain uses TRBV25-1 and TRBJ1-2; 7 bases match TRBD1. CDR1 is MGHDK and CDR2 is SYGVNS in the germline V gene. J lost 5 bases, V lost 4 bases, and 10 bases had no gene match. This CDR3 is 15 amino acids long. The DNA for the CDR3 is TGTGCCAGCAGTGCCTCGGACAGGCCGGTTTATGGCTACACCTTC. Its translation: CASSASDRPVYGYTF.

The chain is built from TRBV2 and TRBJ2-4; the D gene is possibly TRBD1 (6 bases). The CDR3 is made up of 15 amino acids. With 7 bases removed from V and 2 bases from J, the gap between germline ends came to 15 bases. CDR1 and CDR2 from the germline V gene are SNHLY and FYNNEI. This chain's CDR3 is CASTGRDRTKNIQYF. CDR3 in DNA: TGTGCCAGCACCGGCCGAGACAGGACCAAAAACATTCAGTACTTC.